The rows below give T cell receptor beta chains drawn from one sample of a study of response to subunit inactivated influenza vaccine. Each CDR3 protein is one row after TCRdb ran MiXCR on the RT-PCR reads. This sample carries roughly 760,000 distinct CDR3 sequences, 21% of them seen once, and the ten largest clones take roughly 10%. Source: PBMCs from blood, taken roughly 5 days after vaccination. The receptors were gathered from a man over 45 who received an inactivated influenza vaccine. CDR3s include the opening cysteine and the closing phenylalanine or tryptophan. Each record gives: V gene, clone size, D gene, J gene, CDR3 DNA, CDR3 protein. A D gene is named only where the DNA matches it firmly. Not all rows give a size; the values are once, few, many and, for expanded clones, a class.

>TRBV2|.|.|TRBJ2-3
TGTGCCAGCAGTACATACACAGGCCCAGATACGCAGTATTTT
CASSTYTGPDTQYF
>TRBV11-2|.|.|TRBJ1-1
TGTGCCAGCAACAGGATAGGGTCGGACACTGAAGCTTTCTTT
CASNRIGSDTEAFF
>TRBV3-1|.|.|TRBJ2-1
TGTGCCAGCAGCCAAGTGGTACATGAGCAGTTCTTC
CASSQVVHEQFF
>TRBV10-3|.|.|TRBJ2-1
TGTGCCATCAGTGACGGGAGCTCCTACAATGAGCAGTTCTTC
CAISDGSSYNEQFF
>TRBV5-1|many|.|TRBJ2-2
TGTGCCAGCAGTTTAGGGTCCGGGGAGCTGTTTTTT
CASSLGSGELFF
>TRBV9|many|TRBD2|TRBJ2-1
TGTGCCAGCAGCGTACCGGGACTAGCGATGTACAATGAGCAGTTCTTC
CASSVPGLAMYNEQFF
>TRBV20-1|.|TRBD2|TRBJ2-1
TGCAGTGCTAGAGATCACTTGGGCCGGGGGGCCTACAATGAGCAGTTCTTC
CSARDHLGRGAYNEQFF
>TRBV13|.|.|TRBJ1-6
TGTGCCAGCAGCACGAGTACAACGAATTCACCCCTCCACTTT
CASSTSTTNSPLHF
>TRBV4-1|few|.|TRBJ2-7
TGCGCCAGCAGCCAAGAAGGACGGAGCTCCTACGAGCAGTACTTC
CASSQEGRSSYEQYF
>TRBV6-2/TRBV6-3|many|.|TRBJ1-5
TGTGCCAGCAGAAGAGGGCAACATAGCAATCAGCCCCAGCATTTT
CASRRGQHSNQPQHF
>TRBV7-2|many|.|TRBJ2-7
TGTGCCAGCAGCCTACGGCTGGACCCCTCCTACGAGCAGTACTTC
CASSLRLDPSYEQYF
>TRBV28|.|TRBD1|TRBJ2-7
TGTGCCAGCAGACCAATTCGGGGACAGGGAGGCTACGAGCAGTACTTC
CASRPIRGQGGYEQYF
>TRBV24-1|.|.|TRBJ2-2
TGTGCCACCAGTGATCACTCAAGGGATGGCACCGGGGAGCTGTTTTTT
CATSDHSRDGTGELFF
>TRBV7-8|.|.|TRBJ2-3
TGTGCCAGCAGCTTAGCTCGGAGTCGCACAGATACGCAGTATTTT
CASSLARSRTDTQYF
>TRBV6-1|.|.|TRBJ1-4
TGTGCCAGCAGATCCGACAGGCTAGCAACTAATGAAAAACTGTTTTTT
CASRSDRLATNEKLFF
>TRBV12-3/TRBV12-4|few|TRBD1|TRBJ1-4
TGTGCCAGCACCGGGACAGGGGGAGCTAATGAAAAACTGTTTTTT
CASTGTGGANEKLFF
>TRBV12-3/TRBV12-4|.|.|TRBJ2-3
TGTGCCAGCAGATCCTCTATAGCACGCCAAGATACGCAGTATTTT
CASRSSIARQDTQYF
>TRBV28|few|TRBD2|TRBJ2-1
TGTGCCAGCACCATGTCGACTAGCGTAAACCTTGAGCAGTTCTTC
CASTMSTSVNLEQFF
>TRBV27|few|TRBD2|TRBJ2-1
TGTGCCAGCAGTCGGACTAGCGGGGCGGACAATGAGCAGTTCTTC
CASSRTSGADNEQFF
>TRBV28|few|.|TRBJ1-1
TGTGCCAGCACCTCACCTGTGGGCAGTGAAGCTTTCTTT
CASTSPVGSEAFF
>TRBV10-3|few|.|TRBJ1-4
TGTGCCATCAGTGAGTCGAGAGGGGTTGAAAAACTGTTTTTT
CAISESRGVEKLFF
>TRBV20-1|few|TRBD2|TRBJ2-5
TGCAGCTTAATACGGGTAGCGGGCAGGTCTTACCAAGAGACCCAGTACTTC
CSLIRVAGRSYQETQYF
>TRBV6-2/TRBV6-3|.|TRBD2|TRBJ2-2
TGTGCCAGCAGTTCCGGGTGGCGGGGGGGCTCGACCGGGGAGCTGTTTTTT
CASSSGWRGGSTGELFF
>TRBV12-3/TRBV12-4|many|.|TRBJ2-3
TGTGCCAGCTCACCACGGGCAGATACGCAGTATTTT
CASSPRADTQYF
>TRBV29-1|.|TRBD2|TRBJ2-1
TGCAGCGTTGGCGGGAGTGGTGCCAATGAGCAGTTCTTC
CSVGGSGANEQFF
>TRBV6-2/TRBV6-3|.|.|TRBJ2-7
TGTGCCAGCAGTCAACGGACGAGTTCCGAGCAGTACTTC
CASSQRTSSEQYF
>TRBV6-5|few|TRBD1|TRBJ2-7
TGTGCCAGCAGTTACTCGGGACAGGGGAACGAGCAGTACTTC
CASSYSGQGNEQYF
>TRBV21-1|few|.|TRBJ2-7
TGTGCCACCCTGTCCGGGACAGGGGCCTACGAGCAGTACTTC
CATLSGTGAYEQYF